The rows below give T cell receptor beta chains drawn from one sample of a study of blood T cells in healthy people across ages. TCRdb re-called the 5' RACE reads with MiXCR, one entry per CDR3 protein. The sample includes about 1.4 million distinct CDR3 sequences, approximately 59% of them seen just once. Sequenced input: blood. These TCRs come from a man aged 18 to 30 in good health. CDR3s include the opening cysteine and the closing phenylalanine or tryptophan. Each record gives: CDR3 length, J gene, V gene, clone size, D gene, CDR3 DNA, CDR3 protein. D genes are given only for firm matches. The size entry is marked missing in some rows and otherwise reads once, few, many or a size class.

>12|TRBJ1-5|TRBV12-3/TRBV12-4|-|-
TGTGCCAGCACGAGGGACGGACAGCCCCAGCATTTT
CASTRDGQPQHF
>13|TRBJ2-7|TRBV29-1|few|-
TGCAGCGTTGAAGATGGCCAGACCTACGAGCAGTACTTC
CSVEDGQTYEQYF
>18|TRBJ2-7|TRBV4-2|-|-
TGTGCCAGCAGCCCCAAAACAACCGCAAGAGGGGGATCCTACGAGCAGTACTTC
CASSPKTTARGGSYEQYF
>13|TRBJ2-5|TRBV3-1|-|-
TGTGCCAGCTTGAAGATGGGCAAAGAGACCCAGTACTTC
CASLKMGKETQYF
>14|TRBJ2-1|TRBV7-2|-|-
TGTGCCAGCAGCCCCTTGGGGATACAAGGTGAGCAGTTCTTC
CASSPLGIQGEQFF
>15|TRBJ2-5|TRBV7-9|few|-
TGTGCCAGCAGCCCTAGGCTGGGCAACCAAGAGACCCAGTACTTC
CASSPRLGNQETQYF
>13|TRBJ1-2|TRBV20-1|few|-
TGCAGTGCTTATCGGGATTTGGGCTATGGCTACACCTTC
CSAYRDLGYGYTF
>14|TRBJ2-7|TRBV12-3/TRBV12-4|-|-
TGTGCCAGCAACACCGGCCCGGACTCTTACGAGCAGTACTTC
CASNTGPDSYEQYF
>13|TRBJ1-2|TRBV20-1|-|TRBD1
TGCAGTGCAATTGACAGGGGGAACTATGGCTACACCTTC
CSAIDRGNYGYTF
>14|TRBJ2-2|TRBV7-6|-|-
TGTGCCAGCAGCTTAGCGTCGGCGCCCGGGGAGCTGTTTTTT
CASSLASAPGELFF
>16|TRBJ2-1|TRBV7-8|once|TRBD2
TGTGCCAGCAGCCTCGAACTAGCGGGAGTTGAGGGTGAGCAGTTCTTC
CASSLELAGVEGEQFF
>15|TRBJ2-6|TRBV27|-|-
TGTGCCAGCAGCGGACAGTTCTCTGGGGCCAACGTCCTGACTTTC
CASSGQFSGANVLTF
>15|TRBJ2-7|TRBV6-5|-|TRBD2
TGTGCCAGCAGTTACAGGCTAGCGGGAGCCTACGAGCAGTACTTC
CASSYRLAGAYEQYF
>15|TRBJ2-1|TRBV27|-|TRBD1
TGTGCCAGCCTCCTGACAGGGGGCCCCCTCAATGAGCAGTTCTTC
CASLLTGGPLNEQFF
>16|TRBJ2-3|TRBV5-1|-|TRBD1
TGCGCCAGCAGCTTGGCACTCCGACAGGGGGTGGATACGCAGTATTTT
CASSLALRQGVDTQYF
>14|TRBJ2-7|TRBV5-6|-|-
TGTGCCAGCAGCTTCGGGCAGGGACATTACGAGCAGTACTTC
CASSFGQGHYEQYF
>13|TRBJ1-5|TRBV4-1|-|-
TGCGCCAGCAGCCAACATGTGAATCAGCCCCAGCATTTT
CASSQHVNQPQHF
>16|TRBJ2-5|TRBV7-9|-|TRBD2
TGTGCCAGCAGCCCACCCCGCGGGAGGTCCGAAGAGACCCAGTACTTC
CASSPPRGRSEETQYF
>14|TRBJ2-7|TRBV7-8|-|-
TGTGCCAGCAGCCCTGGTACTAATCTACATGAGCAGTACTTC
CASSPGTNLHEQYF
>11|TRBJ2-7|TRBV6-5|few|-
TGTGCCAGCAGTACGTACAATGAGCAGTACTTC
CASSTYNEQYF
>13|TRBJ1-2|TRBV18|-|-
TGTGCCAGCTCACCAGTTTCGCGAGGGGGCTACACCTTC
CASSPVSRGGYTF
>12|TRBJ1-1|TRBV24-1|-|TRBD1
TGTGCCACTCAGGGGGCGAACACTGAAGCTTTCTTT
CATQGANTEAFF
>15|TRBJ2-5|TRBV20-1|-|-
TGCAGTGCTAGCCAACAAAGTTGGAGAAAAGAGACCCAGTACTTC
CSASQQSWRKETQYF
>14|TRBJ1-4|TRBV4-2|-|-
TGTGCCAGCAGCCATAAGGGGACTAATGAAAAACTGTTTTTT
CASSHKGTNEKLFF
>15|TRBJ2-1|TRBV2|-|-
TGTGCCAGCAGTGAACTGGCGGGTTACTACAATGAGCAGTTCTTC
CASSELAGYYNEQFF
>13|TRBJ2-5|TRBV7-2|-|-
TGTGCCAGCAGCTTAGGTTTGATGGAGACCCAGTACTTC
CASSLGLMETQYF
>15|TRBJ2-1|TRBV29-1|-|TRBD1
TGCAGCGTTGAAGATATACAGGGGGCTTACAATGAGCAGTTCTTC
CSVEDIQGAYNEQFF
>16|TRBJ2-1|TRBV7-9|-|-
TGTGCCAGCAGCTTAGTATCGAGTATTAGGGGCGATGAGCAGTTCTTC
CASSLVSSIRGDEQFF
>16|TRBJ2-7|TRBV9|-|TRBD1
TGTGCCAGCAGCGTAGACAGTGGGACAGGGTACTACGAGCAGTACTTC
CASSVDSGTGYYEQYF
>15|TRBJ2-1|TRBV15|once|TRBD1
TGTGCCACCATCCCTACCAGGGGGAGCGAGAATGAGCAGTTCTTC
CATIPTRGSENEQFF
>17|TRBJ2-3|TRBV6-2/TRBV6-3|-|-
TGTGCCAGCAGTTACGGTTCTAGCGAACCTGGAACAGATACGCAGTATTTT
CASSYGSSEPGTDTQYF
>15|TRBJ1-2|TRBV2|-|TRBD1
TGTGCCAGCAGTGGAGTAAGGGGACAGGTCTATGGCTACACCTTC
CASSGVRGQVYGYTF
>14|TRBJ2-7|TRBV4-2|-|TRBD1
TGTGCCAGCAGCGATCGGACAGGGGGCGACGAGCAGTACTTC
CASSDRTGGDEQYF